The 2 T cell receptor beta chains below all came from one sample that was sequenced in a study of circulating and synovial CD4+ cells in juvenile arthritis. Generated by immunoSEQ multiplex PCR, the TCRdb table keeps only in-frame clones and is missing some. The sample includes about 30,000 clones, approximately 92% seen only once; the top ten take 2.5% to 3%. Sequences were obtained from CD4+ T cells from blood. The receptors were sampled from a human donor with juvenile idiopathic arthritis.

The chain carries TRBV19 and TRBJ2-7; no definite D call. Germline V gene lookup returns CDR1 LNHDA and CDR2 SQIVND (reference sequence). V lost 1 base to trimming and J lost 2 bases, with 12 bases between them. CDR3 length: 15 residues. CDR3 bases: TGTGCCAGTAGTATAGGGGCACTGCCCACCTACGAGCAGTACTTC. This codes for CASSIGALPTYEQYF.

The CDR3 sequence: CASSSRPDRSGELFF. The CDR3 nucleotides read TGTGCCAGCAGTTCTAGGCCCGACAGGTCCGGGGAGCTGTTTTTT. The V and J genes are TRBV27 and TRBJ2-2; D might be TRBD1 (6 bases). Germline assignment: CDR1 MNHEY and CDR2 SMNVEV (reference sequence). The CDR3 consists of 15 residues. Trimming shortened V by 4 bases and J by 6 bases, and 15 bases separated the two germline ends.